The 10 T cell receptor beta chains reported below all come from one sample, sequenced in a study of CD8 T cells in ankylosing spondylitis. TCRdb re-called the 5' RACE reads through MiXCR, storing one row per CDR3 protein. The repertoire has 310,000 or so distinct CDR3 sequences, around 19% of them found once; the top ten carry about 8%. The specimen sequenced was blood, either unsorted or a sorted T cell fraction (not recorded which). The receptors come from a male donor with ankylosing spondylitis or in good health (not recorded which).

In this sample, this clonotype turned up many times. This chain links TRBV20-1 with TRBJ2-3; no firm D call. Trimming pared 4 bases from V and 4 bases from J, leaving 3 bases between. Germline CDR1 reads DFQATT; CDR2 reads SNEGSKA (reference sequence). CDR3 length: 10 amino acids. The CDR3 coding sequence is TGCAGTGCTACCGCAGATACGCAGTATTTT. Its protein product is CSATADTQYF.

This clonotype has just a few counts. CDR3 in DNA: TGCGCCAGCAGCTTGGAGGTTGGGGGCGAAGCTTTCTTT. It yields the protein CASSLEVGGEAFF. This chain connects TRBV5-1 to TRBJ1-1; D may be TRBD1 (6 bases). The CDR3 consists of 13 residues. Germline lookup yields CDR1 SGHRS and CDR2 YFSETQ. Trimming cost V 0 bases and J 8 bases, with 11 bases left between them. Full variable domain (remainder filled in from reference TRBV5-1 and TRBJ1-1): KAGVTQTPRYLIKTRGQQVTLSCSPISGHRSVSWYQQTPGQGLQFLFEYFSETQRNKGNFPGRFSGRQFSNSRSEMNVSTLELGDSALYLCASSLEVGGEAFFGQGTRLTVV.

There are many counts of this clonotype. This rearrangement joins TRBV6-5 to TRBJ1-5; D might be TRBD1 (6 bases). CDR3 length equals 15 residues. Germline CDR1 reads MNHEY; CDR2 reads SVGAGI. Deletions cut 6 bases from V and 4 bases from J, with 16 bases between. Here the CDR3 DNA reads TGTGCCAGCAGACTGGACAGTACCCGAAATCAGCCCCAGCATTTT. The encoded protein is CASRLDSTRNQPQHF.

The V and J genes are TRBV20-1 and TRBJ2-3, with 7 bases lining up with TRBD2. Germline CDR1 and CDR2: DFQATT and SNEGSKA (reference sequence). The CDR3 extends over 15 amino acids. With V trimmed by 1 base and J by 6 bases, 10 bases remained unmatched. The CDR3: CSARVRLAPTDTQYF. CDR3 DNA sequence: TGCAGTGCTAGAGTGCGACTAGCCCCGACCGATACGCAGTATTTT.

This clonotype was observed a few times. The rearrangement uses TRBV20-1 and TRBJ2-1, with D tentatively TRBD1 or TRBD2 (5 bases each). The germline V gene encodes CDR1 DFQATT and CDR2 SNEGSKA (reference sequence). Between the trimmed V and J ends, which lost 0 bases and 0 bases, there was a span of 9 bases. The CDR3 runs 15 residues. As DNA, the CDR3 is TGCAGTGCTAGAGACCCGGGACCCTCCTACAATGAGCAGTTCTTC. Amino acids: CSARDPGPSYNEQFF.

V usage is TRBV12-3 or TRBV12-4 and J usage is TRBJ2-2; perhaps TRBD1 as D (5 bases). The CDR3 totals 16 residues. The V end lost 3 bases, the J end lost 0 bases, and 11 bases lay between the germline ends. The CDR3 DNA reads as TGTGCCAGCAGTTTCGCAGGGAACGCGAACACCGGGGAGCTGTTTTTT. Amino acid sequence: CASSFAGNANTGELFF.

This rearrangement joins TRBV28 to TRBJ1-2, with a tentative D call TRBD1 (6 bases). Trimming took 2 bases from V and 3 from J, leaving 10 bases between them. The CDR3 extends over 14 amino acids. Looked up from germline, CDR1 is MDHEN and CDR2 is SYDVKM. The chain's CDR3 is CASSLRGSDYGYTF. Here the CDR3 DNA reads TGTGCCAGCAGTTTAAGGGGGTCGGACTATGGCTACACCTTC.

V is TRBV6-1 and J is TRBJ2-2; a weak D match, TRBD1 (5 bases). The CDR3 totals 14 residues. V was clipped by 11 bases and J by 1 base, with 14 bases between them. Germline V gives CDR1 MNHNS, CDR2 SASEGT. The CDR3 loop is CAGKDNQNTGELFF. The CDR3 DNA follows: TGTGCCGGAAAGGACAACCAGAACACCGGGGAGCTGTTTTTT.

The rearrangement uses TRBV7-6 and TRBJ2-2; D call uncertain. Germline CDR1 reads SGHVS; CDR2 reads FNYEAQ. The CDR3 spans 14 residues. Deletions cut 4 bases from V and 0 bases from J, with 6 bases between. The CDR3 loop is CASSSTANTGELFF. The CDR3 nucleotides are TGTGCCAGCAGCTCTACAGCGAACACCGGGGAGCTGTTTTTT.

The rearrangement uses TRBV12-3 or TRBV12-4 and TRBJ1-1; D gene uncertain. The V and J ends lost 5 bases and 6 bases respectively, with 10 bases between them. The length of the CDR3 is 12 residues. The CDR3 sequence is CASSVGYAEAFF. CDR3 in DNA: TGTGCCAGCAGTGTTGGTTACGCTGAAGCTTTCTTT.